This T cell receptor beta chain appears in the sequencing data of a study of blood T cell repertoires in COVID-19. Study overall: Some COVID-19 samples were acute and others convalescent; all came from the United States, Italy and Spain. PBMCs, B-cell-depleted T cells, or T cells provided the cDNA or gDNA that made up the material.

The authors' processing: Nucleated cell counts were estimated from reference gene primer amplification. Only in-frame clones appear in the TCRdb table, and some are missing; sequencing was by immunoSEQ multiplex PCR. That table supplies the V and J calls and clone size; D and trimming were determined from the DNA. This sample yields under 200,000 clones, of which 80% are seen a single time; about 6.3% belongs to the top ten. Germline CDR1 is SGHDT and CDR2 is YYEEEE. The trim removed 5 bases at V and 3 bases at J, leaving 6 bases unmatched. The CDR3 extends over 15 amino acids. The sequencing input was peripheral blood. This clonotype was sampled from a man in his fifties or sixties with acute or convalescent COVID-19. The rearrangement uses TRBV5-6 and TRBJ2-4, with TRBD2 matching over 9 bases. The CDR3 sequence is CASSSGRNDKNIQYF. In DNA, the CDR3 is TGTGCCAGCAGTAGCGGGAGAAATGACAAAAACATTCAGTACTTC. The complete variable domain, with remaining parts taken from reference TRBV5-6 and TRBJ2-4, reads DAGVTQSPTHLIKTRGQQVTLRCSPKSGHDTVSWYQQALGQGPQFIFQYYEEEERQRGNFPDRFSGHQFPNYSSELNVNALLLGDSALYLCASSSGRNDKNIQYFGAGTRLSVL.